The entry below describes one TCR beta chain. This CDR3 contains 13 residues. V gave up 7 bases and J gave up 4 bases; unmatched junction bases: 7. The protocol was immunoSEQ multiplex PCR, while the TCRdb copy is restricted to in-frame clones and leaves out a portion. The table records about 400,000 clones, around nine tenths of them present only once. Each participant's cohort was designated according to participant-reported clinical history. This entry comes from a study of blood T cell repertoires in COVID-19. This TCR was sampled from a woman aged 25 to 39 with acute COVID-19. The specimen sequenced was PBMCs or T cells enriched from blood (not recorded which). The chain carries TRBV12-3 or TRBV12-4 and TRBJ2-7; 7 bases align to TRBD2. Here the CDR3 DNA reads TGTGCCAGCACCCCGGGGGGTAGGTACGAGCAGTACTTC. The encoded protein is CASTPGGRYEQYF.